This T cell receptor (beta chain) was observed in a study of cytomegalovirus exposure and HLA in healthy donors. Broader study findings: Later analysis placed DRB1 highest and HLA-C lowest in TCR association rates, which differed by HLA locus. For most TCR beta V segments, an earlier analysis put the productive rate at about 87% or about 30% of the time.

Concerning this clone: What it binds is unknown.

The PCR ran on 60 Vbeta and 13 Jbeta primers. Libraries were prepared by immunoSEQ multiplex PCR; TCRdb keeps only in-frame clonotypes and omits some of them. This table has 130,000 or so clones, approximately 80% appearing once. The germline V gene has CDR1 WNHNN and CDR2 SYGVQD (reference sequence). V lost 4 bases and J lost 8; bases outside the gene matches: 6. The CDR3 extends over 13 amino acids. Input material: PBMCs. The chain recombines TRBV10-1 with TRBJ1-2; 8 bases agree with TRBD1. The TCR was taken from an older woman in good health and CMV-seronegative. The CDR3 here is CASSGDRRGGYTF. DNA of the CDR3: TGCGCCAGCAGTGGGGACAGGCGCGGGGGCTACACCTTC.